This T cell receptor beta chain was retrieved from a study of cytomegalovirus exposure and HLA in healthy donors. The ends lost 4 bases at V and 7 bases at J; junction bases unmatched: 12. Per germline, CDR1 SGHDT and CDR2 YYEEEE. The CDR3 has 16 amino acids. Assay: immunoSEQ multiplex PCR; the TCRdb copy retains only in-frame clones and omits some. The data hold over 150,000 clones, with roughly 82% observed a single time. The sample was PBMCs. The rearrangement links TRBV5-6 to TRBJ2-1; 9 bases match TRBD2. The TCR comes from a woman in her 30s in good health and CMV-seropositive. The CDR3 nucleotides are TGTGCCAGCAGCGCCAGGATGGCGGGAGGGGGTAATGAGCAGTTCTTC. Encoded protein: CASSARMAGGGNEQFF.